A single sample gave rise to the 23 T cell receptor beta chains below, sequenced in a study of blood T cell repertoires in COVID-19. Profiling relied on immunoSEQ multiplex PCR, and the TCRdb table lists in-frame clones only, not all of them. The sample shows over 150,000 clones, roughly 80% of them seen only once. The sample taken for sequencing was peripheral blood. These receptors were collected from a man in his late teens or twenties with active or convalescent COVID-19.

This chain connects TRBV27 to TRBJ1-2, with 8 positions matching TRBD1. The CDR3 is 15 amino acids. From germline, CDR1 is MNHEY and CDR2 SMNVEV (reference sequence). The trim removed 6 bases at V and 4 bases at J, leaving 10 bases unmatched. The CDR3 sequence: CASRAPGQAVYGYTF. The CDR3 DNA is TGTGCCAGCAGGGCCCCGGGACAGGCCGTCTATGGCTACACCTTC.

The chain recombines TRBV21-1 with TRBJ1-1; no check of the table's D call, TRBD1, against the DNA was made. TRBV21-1 is deemed a pseudogene. There are 15 residues in the CDR3. CDR3 region: CASTNERGPGIEAFF. The DNA of the CDR3 is TGTGCCAGCACCAATGAGAGGGGGCCTGGAATAGAAGCTTTCTTT.

The V and J genes are TRBV3-1 (or the pseudogene TRBV3-2) and TRBJ1-2, with 9 nucleotides matching TRBD1. The length of the CDR3 is 14 residues. Germline assignment: CDR1 LGHDT and CDR2 YNNKEL (reference sequence). The V and J ends lost 6 bases and 11 bases, in that order; junction bases with no gene match: 13. As DNA, the CDR3 is TGTGCCAGCAGACAACAGGGGGCAGCGGTTGTTTACACCTTC. Its protein product is CASRQQGAAVVYTF.

CDR3 in amino acids: CASSVQGRSYNEQFF. The CDR3 nucleotides read TGTGCCAGCAGTGTCCAGGGGAGATCCTACAATGAGCAGTTCTTC. J is TRBJ2-1 and V is TRBV2; a weak D match, TRBD1 (6 bases). V was pared by 4 bases and J by 1 base, with 11 bases between. Germline V gene lookup returns CDR1 SNHLY and CDR2 FYNNEI. The CDR3 contains 15 residues. Full variable domain (outside the CDR3, taken from reference TRBV2 and TRBJ2-1): EPEVTQTPSHQVTQMGQEVILRCVPISNHLYFYWYRQILGQKVEFLVSFYNNEISEKSEIFDDQFSVERPDGSNFTLKIRSTKLEDSAMYFCASSVQGRSYNEQFFGPGTRLTVL.

The genes are TRBV2 and TRBJ1-4; maybe TRBD1 (5 bases). Trimming cost V 1 base and J 8 bases, with 17 bases left between them. This CDR3 has 16 residues. From germline, CDR1 is SNHLY and CDR2 FYNNEI. The CDR3 is CASSEESTVVREKLFF. The CDR3 DNA reads as TGTGCCAGCAGTGAAGAATCGACAGTGGTCCGGGAAAAACTGTTTTTT.

This rearrangement joins TRBV27 to TRBJ2-7; TRBD1 agrees at 10 bases. V shed 5 bases and J 5 bases; nucleotides not matched to a gene: 12. This CDR3 spans 16 amino acids. Germline values: CDR1 MNHEY, CDR2 SMNVEV (reference sequence). The CDR3 sequence is CASSPRPGQGSDEQYF. Written as DNA, the CDR3 is TGTGCCAGCAGTCCCCGGCCGGGACAGGGGTCCGACGAGCAGTACTTC.

The chain uses TRBV28 and TRBJ1-1; a possible D gene is TRBD1 (6 bases). The CDR3 sequence is 16 residues long. Germline V gene data show CDR1 as MDHEN and CDR2 as SYDVKM. Trimming left V 5 bases short and J 3 bases short, with 19 bases between. The CDR3 spells CASSPGRGRRDTEAFF. The CDR3, as DNA: TGTGCCAGCAGTCCAGGGCGGGGGCGCAGGGACACTGAAGCTTTCTTT. The whole variable domain, remainder taken from reference TRBV28 and TRBJ1-1, is DVKVTQSSRYLVKRTGEKVFLECVQDMDHENMFWYRQDPGLGLRLIYFSYDVKMKEKGDIPEGYSVSREKKERFSLILESASTNQTSMYLCASSPGRGRRDTEAFFGQGTRLTVV.

The chain couples TRBV7-2 to TRBJ1-5; D possibly corresponds to TRBD1 (5 bases). This CDR3 spans 14 amino acids. CDR1 and CDR2 from the germline V gene are SGHTA and FQGNSA. Between the trimmed V and J ends, which lost 4 bases and 4 bases, there was a span of 11 bases. The CDR3 bases are TGTGCCAGCAGCTCGGGACTGAATAATCAGCCCCAGCATTTT. Its translation is CASSSGLNNQPQHF.

The chain has TRBV12-3 or TRBV12-4 and TRBJ1-6; no clear D gene. Deletions cut 3 bases from V and 6 bases from J, with 6 bases between. This CDR3 spans 13 amino acids. The CDR3, as DNA: TGTGCCAGCAGTTTTGTCCGTAATTCACCCCTCCACTTT. Translation gives CASSFVRNSPLHF.

In this sample, this clone turned up a few times. The rearrangement uses TRBV5-1 and TRBJ2-1; 7 nucleotides match TRBD1. This CDR3 region has 17 residues. Germline V CDR1 and CDR2: SGHRS, YFSETQ. V lost 0 bases and J lost 2; bases outside the gene matches: 8. As DNA, the CDR3 is TGCGCCAGCAGCTTGGGTTGGGGACAGCGGACCTACAATGAGCAGTTCTTC. Translating it yields CASSLGWGQRTYNEQFF.

This rearrangement joins TRBV18 to TRBJ2-5; 7 bases are a match to TRBD2. Germline trimming cut 4 bases from V and 3 bases from J; bases unmatched to any gene: 5. The CDR3 runs 14 residues. Germline CDR1 KGHSH, CDR2 LQKENI. The CDR3 loop reads CASSLSGAEETQYF. The CDR3 DNA follows: TGTGCCAGCTCACTAAGCGGGGCGGAAGAGACCCAGTACTTC.

The V call is TRBV7-2, the J call TRBJ2-3, with TRBD2 matching 14 bases. Germline V CDR1 and CDR2: SGHTA, FQGNSA. CDR3 length equals 17 residues. After removal of 2 bases from V and 1 base from J, the junction contained 2 bases not matched to a gene. The CDR3 sequence: CASSLRLAGGGTDTQYF. The DNA for the CDR3 is TGTGCCAGCAGCTTAAGACTAGCGGGAGGGGGCACAGATACGCAGTATTTT.

The rearrangement uses TRBV5-4 and TRBJ1-1; D ambiguous. CDR1 is SGHNT, CDR2 YYREEE, per germline (reference sequence). Trimming took 5 bases from V and 0 from J, leaving 8 bases between them. This CDR3 contains 13 residues. CDR3 residues: CASSQDLNTEAFF. The CDR3 region has the DNA TGTGCCAGCAGTCAGGACTTGAACACTGAAGCTTTCTTT.

Details on this clone: The same CDR3 can be traced to other DNA sequences in this sample. The chain recombines TRBV6-2 or TRBV6-3 with TRBJ2-3, with 12 bases lining up with TRBD2. With 4 bases clipped from V and 6 bases from J, the junction kept 5 bases outside the gene matches. The CDR3 totals 15 residues. The germline gives CDR1 MNHEY, CDR2 SVGEGT. CDR3 in DNA: TGTGCCAGCAGTTCCCTAGCGGGGGGGCCGGATACGCAGTATTTT. Encoded protein: CASSSLAGGPDTQYF.

As DNA, the CDR3 is TGTGCCAGCAGCTTAGTGGGACAGGGATACAATGAGCAGTTCTTC. It encodes CASSLVGQGYNEQFF. The V gene is TRBV7-8, the J gene TRBJ2-1; 9 nucleotides align to TRBD1. The V segment lost 1 base and the J segment 4 bases; nucleotides outside the gene matches: 2. The CDR3 length is 15 residues. CDR1 and CDR2 (germline): SGHVS, FQNEAQ.

For the CDR3, the DNA is TGTGCCAGCAGTGAAAAGATAGCGGGATCCCGGGCAGATACGCAGTATTTT. Protein product: CASSEKIAGSRADTQYF. V and J are TRBV25-1 and TRBJ2-3; 8 bases are a match to TRBD2. This CDR3 has 17 amino acids. V was clipped by 2 bases and J by 4 bases; unmatched bases: 11. Per germline, CDR1 MGHDK and CDR2 SYGVNS. The full variable domain, with the rest looked up from reference TRBV25-1 and TRBJ2-3, is EADIYQTPRYLVIGTGKKITLECSQTMGHDKMYWYQQDPGMELHLIHYSYGVNSTEKGDLSSESTVSRIRTEHFPLTLESARPSHTSQYLCASSEKIAGSRADTQYFGPGTRLTVL.

This clone was counted a few times. V is TRBV5-6 and J is TRBJ2-1; D gene unclear. V lost 1 base and J lost 1, with 6 bases in between. This CDR3 contains 14 residues. CDR1 and CDR2 (germline): SGHDT, YYEEEE. Here the CDR3 DNA reads TGTGCCAGCAGCTTGCAGTTATCCTACAATGAGCAGTTCTTC. The encoded protein is CASSLQLSYNEQFF. Variable domain in full (rest from reference TRBV5-6 and TRBJ2-1): DAGVTQSPTHLIKTRGQQVTLRCSPKSGHDTVSWYQQALGQGPQFIFQYYEEEERQRGNFPDRFSGHQFPNYSSELNVNALLLGDSALYLCASSLQLSYNEQFFGPGTRLTVL.

The chain employs TRBV6-2 or TRBV6-3 and TRBJ2-7; D is undetermined. Germline loops: CDR1 MNHEY, CDR2 SVGEGT. There are 14 residues in the CDR3. V lost 2 bases and J lost 6, with 14 bases in between. The CDR3: CASSYRDNPSEQYF. The CDR3 DNA reads TGTGCCAGCAGTTACCGTGACAACCCCTCCGAGCAGTACTTC.

The rearrangement uses TRBV14 and TRBJ2-1; 10 bases map to TRBD2. Trimming took 7 bases from V and 5 from J; bases not matched to a gene: 8. The CDR3 covers 15 residues. The germline V gene encodes CDR1 SGHDN and CDR2 FVKESK. As DNA, the CDR3 is TGTGCCAGCACCATTACTAGCGGGGCAAACAATGAGCAGTTCTTC. Protein product: CASTITSGANNEQFF. The full variable domain, in which reference TRBV14 and TRBJ2-1 provide the parts outside the CDR3, is EAGVTQFPSHSVIEKGQTVTLRCDPISGHDNLYWYRRVMGKEIKFLLHFVKESKQDESGMPNNRFLAERTGGTYSTLKVQPAELEDSGVYFCASTITSGANNEQFFGPGTRLTVL.

The chain uses TRBV18 and TRBJ1-5, with 9 positions matching TRBD1. CDR3 length: 15 residues. Trimming removed 6 bases from V and 7 bases from J; junction bases left unmatched: 10. Germline CDR1 reads KGHSH; CDR2 reads LQKENI. The chain's CDR3 is CASSPGQGVGQPQHF. The DNA of the CDR3 is TGTGCCAGCTCGCCGGGACAGGGAGTAGGACAGCCCCAGCATTTT. Combining the CDR3 with reference TRBV18 and TRBJ1-5 gives the whole variable domain NAGVMQNPRHLVRRRGQEARLRCSPMKGHSHVYWYRQLPEEGLKFMVYLQKENIIDESGMPKERFSAEFPKEGPSILRIQQVVRGDSAAYFCASSPGQGVGQPQHFGDGTRLSIL.

This chain joins TRBV20-1 and TRBJ2-3; possible D gene TRBD1, 6 bases. The CDR3 consists of 14 residues. Trimming cost V 3 bases and J 2 bases, with 12 bases left between them. Germline CDR1 DFQATT, CDR2 SNEGSKA (reference sequence). CDR3 nucleotides: TGCAGTGCTAGTCGCGACAGGAACACAGATACGCAGTATTTT. Residues: CSASRDRNTDTQYF.

The chain's CDR3 is CASSYYRGGSGTEAFF. The DNA of the CDR3 is TGTGCCAGCAGTTACTACCGGGGGGGATCCGGAACTGAAGCTTTCTTT. The chain combines TRBV6-5 with TRBJ1-1; a possible D gene is TRBD1 (5 bases). Trimming pared 1 base from V and 5 bases from J, leaving 17 bases between. The CDR3 totals 16 residues. Germline CDR1 and CDR2: MNHEY and SVGAGI.

In its sample, this clone was seen once. The chain uses TRBV19 and TRBJ2-7; 8 positions agree with TRBD1. The V gene end was trimmed by 3 bases and the J gene end by 4 bases; junction bases not matched to a gene: 8. Germline lookup yields CDR1 LNHDA and CDR2 SQIVND (reference sequence). The CDR3 totals 15 residues. This CDR3 is CASSIGGQGFYEQYF. In DNA, the CDR3 is TGTGCCAGTAGTATCGGAGGACAGGGATTTTACGAGCAGTACTTC. Complete variable domain (other parts from reference TRBV19 and TRBJ2-7): DGGITQSPKYLFRKEGQNVTLSCEQNLNHDAMYWYRQDPGQGLRLIYYSQIVNDFQKGDIAEGYSVSREKKESFPLTVTSAQKNPTAFYLCASSIGGQGFYEQYFGPGTRLTVT.